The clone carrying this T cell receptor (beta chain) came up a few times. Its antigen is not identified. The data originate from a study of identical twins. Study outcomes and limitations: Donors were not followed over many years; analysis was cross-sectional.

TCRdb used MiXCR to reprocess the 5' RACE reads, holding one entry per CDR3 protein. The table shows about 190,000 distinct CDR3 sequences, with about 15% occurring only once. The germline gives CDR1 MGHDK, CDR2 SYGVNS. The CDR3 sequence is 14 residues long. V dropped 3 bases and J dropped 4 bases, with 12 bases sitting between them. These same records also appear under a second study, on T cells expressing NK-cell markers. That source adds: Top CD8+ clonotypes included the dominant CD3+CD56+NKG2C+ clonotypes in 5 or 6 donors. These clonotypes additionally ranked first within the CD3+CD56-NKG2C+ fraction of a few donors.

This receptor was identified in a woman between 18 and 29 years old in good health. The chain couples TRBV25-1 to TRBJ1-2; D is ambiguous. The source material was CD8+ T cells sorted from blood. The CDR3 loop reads CASSEGGEFYGYTF. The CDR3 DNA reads TGTGCCAGCAGTGAGGGCGGCGAGTTCTATGGCTACACCTTC.